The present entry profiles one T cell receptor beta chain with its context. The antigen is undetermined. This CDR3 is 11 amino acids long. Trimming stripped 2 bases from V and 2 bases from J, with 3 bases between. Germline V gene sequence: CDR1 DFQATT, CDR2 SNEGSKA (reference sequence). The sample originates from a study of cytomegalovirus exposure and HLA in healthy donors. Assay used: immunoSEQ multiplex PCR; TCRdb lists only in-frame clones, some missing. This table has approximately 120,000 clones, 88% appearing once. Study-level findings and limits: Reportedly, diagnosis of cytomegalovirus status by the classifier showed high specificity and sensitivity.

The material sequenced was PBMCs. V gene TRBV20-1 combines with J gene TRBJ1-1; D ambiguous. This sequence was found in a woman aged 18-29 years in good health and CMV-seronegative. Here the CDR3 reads CSARQNTEAFF. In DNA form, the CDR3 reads TGCAGTGCTAGACAAAACACTGAAGCTTTCTTT.